This paragraph reports one T cell receptor beta chain. Its cognate antigen is unknown. This record belongs to a study of T cells in Graves' hyperthyroidism and ophthalmopathy. Study-wide points: The model foresaw ophthalmopathy a median roughly 6.5 months prior to onset.

J gave up 4 bases and V 4 bases, and 2 bases lay outside the gene matches. The CDR3 spans 14 residues. Germline V gene data show CDR1 as DFQATT and CDR2 as SNEGSKA (reference sequence). TCR beta CDR3 regions were amplified from RNA transcripts. The study used the HTBI primer set for a first-round RT-PCR of the TCR CDR3. TCRdb called the multiplex PCR reads again in MiXCR, with one record for every CDR3 protein. Altogether 250,000 to 300,000 distinct CDR3 sequences are present, roughly an eighth being singletons, with the ten largest covering 7.9%. Patients aged 18 to 65 had newly diagnosed hyperthyroidism lasting under 2 months.

This sequence joins TRBV20-1 and TRBJ2-1; 12 bases map to TRBD2. The receptor's source is a woman aged 40 to 50 with Graves' hyperthyroidism. Sequencing was done on a sample of blood. The CDR3 DNA is TGCAGTGCTACTAGCGGGAGGGGATACAATGAGCAGTTCTTC. This encodes CSATSGRGYNEQFF.